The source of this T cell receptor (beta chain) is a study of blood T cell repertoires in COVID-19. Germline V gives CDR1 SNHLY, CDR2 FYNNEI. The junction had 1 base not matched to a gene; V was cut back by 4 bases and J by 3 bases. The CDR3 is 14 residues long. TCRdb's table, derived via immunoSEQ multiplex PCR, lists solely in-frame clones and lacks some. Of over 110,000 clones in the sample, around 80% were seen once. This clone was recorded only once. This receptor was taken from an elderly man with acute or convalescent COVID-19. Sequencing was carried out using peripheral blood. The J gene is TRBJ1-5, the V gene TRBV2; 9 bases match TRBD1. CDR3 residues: CASSGTGANQPQHF. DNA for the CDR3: TGTGCCAGCAGTGGGACAGGGGCCAATCAGCCCCAGCATTTT.